This is a list of T cell receptor beta chains from one sample in a study of T cells expressing NK-cell markers. No DNA is given; TCRdb re-called the 5' RACE reads and lists each CDR3 protein once. The sample's table shows 150,000 or so distinct CDR3 sequences. The specimen was blood T cells: a sorted CD56 or NKG2C T cell subset, CD4+ or CD8+ T cells, or bulk PBMC T cells (not recorded which). The receptors here all came from a woman between 18 and 70 years old in good health. CDR3s include the opening cysteine and the closing phenylalanine or tryptophan. The order of the fields is J gene, V gene, CDR3 protein.

j_call: TRBJ2-5; v_call: TRBV11-2; cdr3_aa: CASSLSSGRQETQYF
j_call: TRBJ2-3; v_call: TRBV20-1; cdr3_aa: CSATGTSGGAGGDTQYF
j_call: TRBJ1-5; v_call: TRBV20-1; cdr3_aa: CSARAGYSNQPQHF
j_call: TRBJ2-7; v_call: TRBV29-1; cdr3_aa: CSGLGQGDGEQYF
j_call: TRBJ2-3; v_call: TRBV4-2; cdr3_aa: CASGRDVTDTQYF
j_call: TRBJ2-3; v_call: TRBV25-1; cdr3_aa: CASSERRIAGSDTQYF
j_call: TRBJ2-6; v_call: TRBV11-1; cdr3_aa: CASSSQGAGANVLTF
j_call: TRBJ2-1; v_call: TRBV20-1; cdr3_aa: CSAAYEAIGWNEQFF
j_call: TRBJ1-3; v_call: TRBV5-1; cdr3_aa: CASNEGPPGNTIYF
j_call: TRBJ1-4; v_call: TRBV10-3; cdr3_aa: CAIRRDLSGEKLFF
j_call: TRBJ2-3; v_call: TRBV20-1; cdr3_aa: CSARGTSGITDTQYF
j_call: TRBJ2-7; v_call: TRBV5-1; cdr3_aa: CASSLGTVSGTYEQYF
j_call: TRBJ2-7; v_call: TRBV2; cdr3_aa: CATGSDTSYEQYF
j_call: TRBJ2-3; v_call: TRBV20-1; cdr3_aa: CSAPPWPGRDTQYF
j_call: TRBJ1-1; v_call: TRBV5-1; cdr3_aa: CASSLAGGNTEAFF
j_call: TRBJ1-5; v_call: TRBV6-5; cdr3_aa: CASSLSRGGQPQHF
j_call: TRBJ2-7; v_call: TRBV5-5; cdr3_aa: CASSLVPGVAYEQYF
j_call: TRBJ2-2; v_call: TRBV24-1; cdr3_aa: CATVQTDTGELFF
j_call: TRBJ2-3; v_call: TRBV7-3; cdr3_aa: CASSSGSSTTDTQYF
j_call: TRBJ2-2; v_call: TRBV7-3; cdr3_aa: CASSRGTSFYTGELFF
j_call: TRBJ1-6; v_call: TRBV6-1; cdr3_aa: CASSERTDRNSPLHF
j_call: TRBJ2-7; v_call: TRBV5-6; cdr3_aa: CASSARDKYNYEQYF
j_call: TRBJ1-5; v_call: TRBV5-1; cdr3_aa: CASSLGQHDQPQHF
j_call: TRBJ1-6; v_call: TRBV3-1; cdr3_aa: CASSHTGDNSPLHF
j_call: TRBJ2-1; v_call: TRBV5-1; cdr3_aa: CASSLGSGGVYNEQFF